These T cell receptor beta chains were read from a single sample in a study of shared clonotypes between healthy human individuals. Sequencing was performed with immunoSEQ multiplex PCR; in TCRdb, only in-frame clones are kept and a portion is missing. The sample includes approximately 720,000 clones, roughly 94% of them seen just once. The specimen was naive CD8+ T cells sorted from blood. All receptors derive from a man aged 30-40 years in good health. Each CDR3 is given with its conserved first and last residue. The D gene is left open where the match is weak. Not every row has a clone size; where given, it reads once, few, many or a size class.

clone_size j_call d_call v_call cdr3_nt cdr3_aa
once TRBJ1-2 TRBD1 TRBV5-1 TGCGCCAGCAGCTACCAACACGGGACAGGGGTCTATGGCTACACCTTC CASSYQHGTGVYGYTF
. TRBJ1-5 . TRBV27 TGTGCCAGCAGTCCCCTAAATAGCAATCAGCCCCAGCATTTT CASSPLNSNQPQHF
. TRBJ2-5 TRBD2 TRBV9 TGTGCCAGCACAAAAGGGACTAGCGGCCTACAAGAGACCCAGTACTTC CASTKGTSGLQETQYF
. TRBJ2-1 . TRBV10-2 TGCGCCAGCAGCCAAGGCAGTAATGAGCAGTTCTTC CASSQGSNEQFF
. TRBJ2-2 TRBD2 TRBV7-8 TGTGCCAGCAGCTACGGGGGGTCGGCCGCCGGGGAGCTGTTTTTT CASSYGGSAAGELFF
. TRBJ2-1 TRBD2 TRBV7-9 TGTGCCAGCAGCCCCGGGGGGGGGACTAGCGATTTCTTC CASSPGGGTSDFF
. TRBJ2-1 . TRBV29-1 TGCAGCGGTCGATTATCAGGGAGGATTGACAATGAGCAGTTCTTC CSGRLSGRIDNEQFF
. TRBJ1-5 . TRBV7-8 TGTGCCAGCAGCGGAACAGGGTCCCAAATGTATAGCAATCAGCCCCAGCATTTT CASSGTGSQMYSNQPQHF
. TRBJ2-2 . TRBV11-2 TGTGCCAGCAGCTTAGGTCCAGGGGTAGGGGAGCTGTTTTTT CASSLGPGVGELFF
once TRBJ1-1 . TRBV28 TGTGCCAGCAGTTTAACCCGGTTAGGGACTGAAGCTTTCTTT CASSLTRLGTEAFF
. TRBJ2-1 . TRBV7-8 TGTGCCAGCAGTCGAAGCCGACAGGCGGGCTTGGATGAGCAGTTCTTC CASSRSRQAGLDEQFF
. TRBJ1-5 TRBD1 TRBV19 TGTGCCAGTACCGGACAGGTTTGGCAGCCCCAGCATTTT CASTGQVWQPQHF
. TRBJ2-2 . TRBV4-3 TGCGCCAGCAGCCAAGATCTCCGGGACCATTACACGGCTCCCGGGGAGCTGTTTTTT CASSQDLRDHYTAPGELFF
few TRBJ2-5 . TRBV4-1 TGCGCCAGCAGCCAAGCCTACGGGACCCAAGAGACCCAGTACTTC CASSQAYGTQETQYF
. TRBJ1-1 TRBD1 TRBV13 TGTGCCAGCAGTCGCCCCAGCACAGGGGATGGAGAAGCTTTCTTT CASSRPSTGDGEAFF